A single sample is the source of the 17 T cell receptor beta chains below, sequenced in a study of T cell responses to AZD1222 COVID-19 vaccine. The method was immunoSEQ multiplex PCR; TCRdb's version includes in-frame clones alone and lacks a portion of them. The sample has 90,000 to 120,000 clones, around nine tenths seen once. The sample consisted of peripheral blood, taken 28 days after the second AZD1222 dose. The receptors originated from an adult who received the AZD1222 COVID-19 vaccine.

The chain is built from TRBV7-9 and TRBJ2-3; a weak D match, TRBD2 (5 bases). CDR1 SEHNR and CDR2 FQNEAQ come from the germline V gene (reference sequence). The CDR3 extends over 16 amino acids. Trimming shortened V by 1 base and J by 3 bases, and 14 bases separated the two germline ends. The CDR3 is CASSLELLAITDTQYF. The CDR3 DNA follows: TGTGCCAGCAGCTTAGAATTGCTAGCTATTACAGATACGCAGTATTTT.

V gene TRBV2 combines with J gene TRBJ1-4, with a possible D match to TRBD1 (6 bases). The V and J ends lost 6 bases and 5 bases respectively, with 16 bases between them. There are 15 residues in the CDR3. Per the germline V gene, CDR1 is SNHLY and CDR2 is FYNNEI. CDR3 nucleotide sequence: TGTGCCAGCAGGCATAGGGACATGGAGAATGAAAAACTGTTTTTT. Encoded protein: CASRHRDMENEKLFF. Together with reference TRBV2 and TRBJ1-4, the CDR3 gives the full variable domain: EPEVTQTPSHQVTQMGQEVILRCVPISNHLYFYWYRQILGQKVEFLVSFYNNEISEKSEIFDDQFSVERPDGSNFTLKIRSTKLEDSAMYFCASRHRDMENEKLFFGSGTQLSVL.

The J gene is TRBJ1-5, the V gene TRBV5-6; perhaps TRBD1 as D (6 bases). The V gene lost 6 bases and the J gene lost 1 base, with 14 bases spanning the gap. CDR1 SGHDT and CDR2 YYEEEE come from the germline V gene. The CDR3 totals 15 residues. The CDR3, as DNA: TGTGCCAGCACCCGGGGGGCCAGAAGCAATCAGCCCCAGCATTTT. It specifies CASTRGARSNQPQHF. Looking up the rest from reference TRBV5-6 and TRBJ1-5 gives the full variable domain: DAGVTQSPTHLIKTRGQQVTLRCSPKSGHDTVSWYQQALGQGPQFIFQYYEEEERQRGNFPDRFSGHQFPNYSSELNVNALLLGDSALYLCASTRGARSNQPQHFGDGTRLSIL.

CDR3 bases: TGTGCCAGCAGCTTAGGCTTCCCGGGGGAAACCTACGAGCAGTACTTC. Translation gives CASSLGFPGETYEQYF. The chain joins TRBV11-2 to TRBJ2-7; maybe TRBD2 (6 bases). Germline values: CDR1 SGHAT, CDR2 FQNNGV. The CDR3 extends over 16 amino acids. Trimming left V 1 base short and J 2 bases short, with 15 bases between. The complete variable domain, with remaining parts taken from reference TRBV11-2 and TRBJ2-7, reads EAGVAQSPRYKIIEKRQSVAFWCNPISGHATLYWYQQILGQGPKLLIQFQNNGVVDDSQLPKDRFSAERLKGVDSTLKIQPAKLEDSAVYLCASSLGFPGETYEQYFGPGTRLTVT.

The genes are TRBV5-1 and TRBJ1-5; 8 bases agree with TRBD1. The CDR3 length is 15 residues. The germline V gene has CDR1 SGHRS and CDR2 YFSETQ. With 4 bases clipped from V and 7 bases from J, the junction kept 10 bases outside the gene matches. CDR3 loop: CASSPRTGSGQPQHF. CDR3 coding DNA: TGCGCCAGCAGCCCAAGGACAGGGTCCGGACAGCCCCAGCATTTT.

This clone was counted only a few times. The chain links TRBV15 to TRBJ2-1, with 14 positions matching TRBD2. Per germline, CDR1 LNHNV and CDR2 YYDKDF (reference sequence). There are 17 residues in the CDR3. Germline trimming cut 3 bases from V and 1 base from J; bases unmatched to any gene: 2. The CDR3 region is CATSSRLAGGSYNEQFF. The CDR3 DNA is TGTGCCACCAGCAGTCGACTAGCGGGAGGGTCCTACAATGAGCAGTTCTTC. Combining the CDR3 with reference TRBV15 and TRBJ2-1 gives the whole variable domain DAMVIQNPRYQVTQFGKPVTLSCSQTLNHNVMYWYQQKSSQAPKLLFHYYDKDFNNEADTPDNFQSRRPNTSFCFLDIRSPGLGDTAMYLCATSSRLAGGSYNEQFFGPGTRLTVL.

This clone was seen once. This chain links TRBV9 with TRBJ2-7, with D unresolved. V was shortened by 0 bases and J by 5 bases, with 6 bases between the two germline ends. The CDR3 has 12 residues. From germline, CDR1 is SGDLS and CDR2 YYNGEE. CDR3 protein: CASSVAGDEQYF. In DNA form, the CDR3 reads TGTGCCAGCAGCGTAGCAGGAGACGAGCAGTACTTC.

This clone was found once. This chain joins TRBV7-9 and TRBJ2-2, with D hard to call. Germline-derived CDR1 and CDR2 are SEHNR and FQNEAQ (reference sequence). Trimming pared 5 bases from V and 11 bases from J, leaving 12 bases between. The CDR3 covers 12 residues. The CDR3 spells CASSKTDLELFF. In nucleotides, the CDR3 is TGTGCCAGCAGCAAAACGGACCTAGAGCTGTTTTTT.

This chain links TRBV3-1 (or the pseudogene TRBV3-2) with TRBJ1-4; D unresolved. The CDR3 loop spans 16 amino acids. The germline V gene has CDR1 LGHDT and CDR2 YNNKEL (reference sequence). Trimming took off 1 base at V and 7 bases at J, with 16 bases between the two ends. This CDR3 is CASSQVPMGMVEKLFF. The CDR3 DNA reads TGTGCCAGCAGCCAAGTTCCGATGGGTATGGTTGAAAAACTGTTTTTT.

The chain joins TRBV9 to TRBJ2-1; possible D gene TRBD2, 6 bases. V was shortened by 5 bases and J by 5 bases, with 20 bases between the two germline ends. The CDR3 is 16 residues long. The germline CDR1 and CDR2 sequences are SGDLS and YYNGEE. The CDR3 bases are TGTGCCAGCAGTATGATCCCGACTAGGGGAAACAATGAGCAGTTCTTC. This gives the protein CASSMIPTRGNNEQFF.

A remark on this clone: The junction and the germline gene differ at one end; a read error may be behind it. Different DNA sequences within this sample yield the same CDR3. The CDR3 DNA sequence: TGTGCTAGCAGTGATACCTGGGACTATGGCTACACCTTC. Amino acid sequence: CASSDTWDYGYTF. The chain joins TRBV6-1 to TRBJ1-2; D gene ambiguous. Per the germline V gene, CDR1 is MNHNS and CDR2 is SASEGT. The CDR3 loop spans 13 amino acids.

The V call is TRBV5-4, the J call TRBJ1-2, with D perhaps TRBD1 (5 bases). This CDR3 comprises 14 residues. Germline V gene lookup returns CDR1 SGHNT and CDR2 YYREEE (reference sequence). Trimming removed 4 bases at V and 5 bases at J, with 15 bases between. The CDR3 DNA reads TGTGCCAGCAGCCAACTGGGGGGGGATTATGGCTACACCTTC. As protein: CASSQLGGDYGYTF.

J is TRBJ2-2 and V is TRBV3-1 (or the pseudogene TRBV3-2); 10 nucleotides agree with TRBD1. Germline V gene lookup returns CDR1 LGHDT and CDR2 YNNKEL (reference sequence). The CDR3 covers 17 residues. Trimming cost V 4 bases and J 6 bases; bases outside gene matches: 11. CDR3: CASSRNRPGTGAGELFF. CDR3 nucleotide sequence: TGTGCCAGCAGCCGGAATCGTCCCGGGACAGGGGCCGGGGAGCTGTTTTTT.

This chain joins TRBV19 and TRBJ2-7, with TRBD2 matching 10 bases. V was clipped by 5 bases and J by 3 bases; unmatched bases: 4. The CDR3 extends over 14 amino acids. From germline, CDR1 is LNHDA and CDR2 SQIVND (reference sequence). In nucleotides, the CDR3 is TGTGCCAGTAGTGCCGGGACTAGCGACTACGAGCAGTACTTC. Translated, it gives CASSAGTSDYEQYF.

This chain links TRBV11-2 with TRBJ2-1; 12 bases are a match to TRBD2. The CDR3 consists of 16 residues. CDR1 and CDR2 from the germline V gene are SGHAT and FQNNGV. V lost 1 base, J lost 6 bases, and 4 bases stayed unmatched. CDR3 sequence reads: CASSLVPSGRVNEQFF. CDR3 DNA sequence: TGTGCCAGCAGCTTAGTCCCTAGCGGGAGGGTCAATGAGCAGTTCTTC.

This clone counts as medium-sized. The rearrangement uses TRBV9 and TRBJ2-3; D is tentatively TRBD1 or TRBD2 (6 bases each). Germline lookup yields CDR1 SGDLS and CDR2 YYNGEE. CDR3 length equals 15 residues. V dropped 6 bases and J dropped 1 base, with 15 bases sitting between them. The CDR3 loop reads CASNPTGAGTDTQYF. The CDR3 DNA follows: TGTGCCAGCAACCCGACGGGGGCCGGCACAGATACGCAGTATTTT.

The chain links TRBV9 to TRBJ2-1; 13 bases align to TRBD2. Germline CDR1 reads SGDLS; CDR2 reads YYNGEE. This CDR3 contains 16 residues. The trim removed 4 bases at V and 8 bases at J, leaving 9 bases unmatched. The CDR3 loop reads CASSLTGTSGVDEQFF. The CDR3 DNA reads as TGTGCCAGCAGCTTAACCGGGACTAGCGGGGTCGATGAGCAGTTCTTC.